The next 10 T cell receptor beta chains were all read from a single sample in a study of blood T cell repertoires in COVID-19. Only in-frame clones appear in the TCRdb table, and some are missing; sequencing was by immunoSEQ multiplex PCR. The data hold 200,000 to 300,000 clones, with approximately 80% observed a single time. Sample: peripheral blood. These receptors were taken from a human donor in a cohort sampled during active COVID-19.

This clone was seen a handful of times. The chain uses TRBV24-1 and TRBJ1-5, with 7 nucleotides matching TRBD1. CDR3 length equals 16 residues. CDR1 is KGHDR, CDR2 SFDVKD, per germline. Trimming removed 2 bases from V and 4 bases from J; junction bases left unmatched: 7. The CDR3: CATSDSRTGSNQPQHF. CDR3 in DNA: TGTGCCACCAGTGATTCCCGGACAGGTTCTAATCAGCCCCAGCATTTT.

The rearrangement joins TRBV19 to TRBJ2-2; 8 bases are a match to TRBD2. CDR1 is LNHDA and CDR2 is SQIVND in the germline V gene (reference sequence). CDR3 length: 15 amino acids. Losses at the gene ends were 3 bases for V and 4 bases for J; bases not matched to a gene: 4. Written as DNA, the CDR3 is TGTGCCAGTAGTATGCGGGCGGGAGGCACCGGGGAGCTGTTTTTT. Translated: CASSMRAGGTGELFF. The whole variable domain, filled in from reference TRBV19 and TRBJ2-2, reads DGGITQSPKYLFRKEGQNVTLSCEQNLNHDAMYWYRQDPGQGLRLIYYSQIVNDFQKGDIAEGYSVSREKKESFPLTVTSAQKNPTAFYLCASSMRAGGTGELFFGEGSRLTVL.

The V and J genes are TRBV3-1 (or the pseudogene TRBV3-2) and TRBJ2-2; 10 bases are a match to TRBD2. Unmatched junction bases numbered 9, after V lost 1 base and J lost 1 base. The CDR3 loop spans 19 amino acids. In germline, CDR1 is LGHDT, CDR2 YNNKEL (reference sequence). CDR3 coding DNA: TGTGCCAGCAGCCAAGGGCAACTAGCGGGATACCTGAACACCGGGGAGCTGTTTTTT. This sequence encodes CASSQGQLAGYLNTGELFF.

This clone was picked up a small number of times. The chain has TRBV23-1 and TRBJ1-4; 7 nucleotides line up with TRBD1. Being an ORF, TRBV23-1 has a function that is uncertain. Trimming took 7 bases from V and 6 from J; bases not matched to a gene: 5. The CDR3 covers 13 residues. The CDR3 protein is CASTRGYDEKLFF. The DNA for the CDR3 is TGCGCCAGCACCAGGGGGTATGATGAAAAACTGTTTTTT.

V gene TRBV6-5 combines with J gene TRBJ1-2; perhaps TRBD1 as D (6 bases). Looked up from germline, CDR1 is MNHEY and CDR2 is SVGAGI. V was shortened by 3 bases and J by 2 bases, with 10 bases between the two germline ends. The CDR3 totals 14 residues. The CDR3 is CASSYTGRNYGYTF. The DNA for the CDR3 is TGTGCCAGCAGTTATACAGGGCGGAACTATGGCTACACCTTC.

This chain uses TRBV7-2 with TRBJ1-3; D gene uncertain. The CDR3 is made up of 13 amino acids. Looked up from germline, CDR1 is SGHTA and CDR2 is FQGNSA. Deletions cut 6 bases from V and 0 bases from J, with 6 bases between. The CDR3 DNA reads TGTGCCAGCAGTTCCAGCTCTGGAAACACCATATATTTT. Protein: CASSSSSGNTIYF.

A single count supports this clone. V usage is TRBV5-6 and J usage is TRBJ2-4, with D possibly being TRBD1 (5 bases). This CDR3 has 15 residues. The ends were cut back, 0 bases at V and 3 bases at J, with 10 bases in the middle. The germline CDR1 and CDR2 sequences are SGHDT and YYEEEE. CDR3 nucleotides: TGTGCCAGCAGCTTGGGTAGGGGTGGCAAAAACATTCAGTACTTC. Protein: CASSLGRGGKNIQYF.

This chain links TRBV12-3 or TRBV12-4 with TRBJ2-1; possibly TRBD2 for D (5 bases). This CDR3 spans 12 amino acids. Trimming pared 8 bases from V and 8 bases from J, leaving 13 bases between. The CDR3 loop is CASCEGLDEQFF. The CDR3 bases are TGTGCCAGCTGTGAGGGTTTGGATGAGCAGTTCTTC.

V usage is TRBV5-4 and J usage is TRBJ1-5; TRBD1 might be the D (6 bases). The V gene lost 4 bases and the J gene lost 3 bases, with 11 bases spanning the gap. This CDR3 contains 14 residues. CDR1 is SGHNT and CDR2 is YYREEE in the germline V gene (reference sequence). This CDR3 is CASSDTGSNQPQHF. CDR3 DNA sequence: TGTGCCAGCAGCGATACAGGGTCCAATCAGCCCCAGCATTTT. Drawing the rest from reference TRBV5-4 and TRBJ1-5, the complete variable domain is ETGVTQSPTHLIKTRGQQVTLRCSSQSGHNTVSWYQQALGQGPQFIFQYYREEENGRGNFPPRFSGLQFPNYSSELNVNALELDDSALYLCASSDTGSNQPQHFGDGTRLSIL.

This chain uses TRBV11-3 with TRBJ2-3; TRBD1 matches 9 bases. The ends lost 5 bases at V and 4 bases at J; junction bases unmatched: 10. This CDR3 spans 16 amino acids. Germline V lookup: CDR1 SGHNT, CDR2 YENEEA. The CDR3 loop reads CASSIDPGTGPDTQYF. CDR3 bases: TGTGCCAGCAGCATCGATCCCGGGACAGGGCCAGATACGCAGTATTTT.